This entry concerns a single T cell receptor beta chain. The table came from immunoSEQ multiplex PCR; TCRdb's copy has only in-frame clones and leaves some out. The sample has about 120,000 clones, roughly 89% seen once. The entry originates in a study of blood T cell repertoires in COVID-19. Study-level information: From T cells, B-cell-depleted T cells, or PBMCs came the material, which was cDNA or gDNA.

Germline V gives CDR1 SGDLS, CDR2 YYNGEE. Trimming shortened V by 2 bases and J by 4 bases, and 10 bases separated the two germline ends. The CDR3 has 14 residues. This TCR came from a woman aged 50 to 60 with acute or convalescent COVID-19. What was sequenced was peripheral blood. The chain joins TRBV9 to TRBJ1-3; D not certain. CDR3 DNA sequence: TGTGCCAGCAGCGTTTTAGACACCGGAAACACCATATATTTT. It codes for CASSVLDTGNTIYF.